This T cell receptor beta chain comes out of a study of T cells after yellow fever vaccination. General study findings and limits: The booster response re-showed most primary clones: over 95% CD4, approximately 90% CD8.

Germline values: CDR1 MNHEY, CDR2 SMNVEV (reference sequence). Trimming shortened V by 7 bases and J by 2 bases, and 16 bases separated the two germline ends. CDR3 length equals 15 residues. The study made its TCR cDNA through 5'RACE template switching. That step introduced a universal primer site along with UMIs. TCRdb fed the 5' RACE reads into MiXCR, producing one record per CDR3 protein. The data contain about 580,000 distinct CDR3 sequences, less than 20% of them singletons. Details on this clonotype: What it recognizes is unknown.

This sequence joins TRBV27 and TRBJ2-3; D is undetermined. The sample here was PBMCs, taken more than 4 days after the first yellow fever vaccination. This receptor was taken from a man aged 18 to 35 who received the YFV17D yellow fever vaccine. In DNA form, the CDR3 reads TGTGCCAGCAACCCGGAAGGACGGCCCACAGATACGCAGTATTTT. This translates into CASNPEGRPTDTQYF.